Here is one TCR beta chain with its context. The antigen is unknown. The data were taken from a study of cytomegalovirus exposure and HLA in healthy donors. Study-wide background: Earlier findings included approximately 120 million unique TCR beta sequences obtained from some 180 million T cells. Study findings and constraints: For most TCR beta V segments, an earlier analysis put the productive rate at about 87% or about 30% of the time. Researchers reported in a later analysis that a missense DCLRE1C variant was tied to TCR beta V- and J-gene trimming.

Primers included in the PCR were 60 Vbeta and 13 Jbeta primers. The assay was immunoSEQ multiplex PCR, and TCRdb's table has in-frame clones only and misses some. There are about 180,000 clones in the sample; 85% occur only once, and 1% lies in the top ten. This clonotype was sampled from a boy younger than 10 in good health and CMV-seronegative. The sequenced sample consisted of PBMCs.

DNA for the CDR3: TGTGCCAGTAGTGTCGGCGGGGGGGGGCAAGAGACCCAGTACTTC. Protein: CASSVGGGGQETQYF. V gene TRBV19 combines with J gene TRBJ2-5; 9 bases align to TRBD2. The CDR3 sequence is 15 residues long. Trimming took 5 bases from V and 2 from J; bases not matched to a gene: 6. CDR1 LNHDA and CDR2 SQIVND come from the germline V gene (reference sequence).